The 21 T cell receptor beta chains below come from one sample, sequenced in a study of T cell responses to AZD1222 COVID-19 vaccine. The data were produced by immunoSEQ multiplex PCR, yet TCRdb's version contains in-frame clones alone and is incomplete. Here the sample spans approximately 190,000 clones, 90% to 95% being singletons. This specimen consisted of peripheral blood, obtained on day 0 of AZD1222 vaccination. The receptors here all came from an adult in good health.

This chain links TRBV19 with TRBJ1-2; D gene unclear. Germline V gene lookup returns CDR1 LNHDA and CDR2 SQIVND (reference sequence). Between the trimmed V and J ends, which lost 9 bases and 7 bases, there was a span of 18 bases. The CDR3 consists of 13 residues. CDR3 coding DNA: TGTGCCAGCCTCTCCCTCCTTTTAGGTGGCTACACCTTC. It encodes CASLSLLLGGYTF. Drawing the rest from reference TRBV19 and TRBJ1-2, the complete variable domain is DGGITQSPKYLFRKEGQNVTLSCEQNLNHDAMYWYRQDPGQGLRLIYYSQIVNDFQKGDIAEGYSVSREKKESFPLTVTSAQKNPTAFYLCASLSLLLGGYTFGSGTRLTVV.

CDR3 sequence: CASSLAPGGGKTQYF. The CDR3, as DNA: TGCGCCAGCAGCTTGGCACCTGGCGGGGGGAAGACCCAGTACTTC. This sequence joins TRBV5-1 and TRBJ2-5, with 8 bases identical to TRBD2. V lost 0 bases to trimming and J lost 6 bases; unmatched junction nucleotides: 7. The CDR3 is made up of 15 amino acids. CDR1 SGHRS and CDR2 YFSETQ come from the germline V gene.

This clone was observed once. J is TRBJ2-7 and V is TRBV7-6; a weak D match, TRBD2 (6 bases). The CDR3 covers 14 residues. V lost 5 bases and J 4 bases, leaving 15 bases between the germline ends. The germline gives CDR1 SGHVS, CDR2 FNYEAQ. Here the CDR3 reads CASSPPGEVYEQYF. CDR3 DNA: TGTGCCAGCAGCCCCCCGGGGGAGGTATACGAGCAGTACTTC.

This rearrangement joins TRBV6-2 or TRBV6-3 to TRBJ2-3; D unresolved. The germline gives CDR1 MNHEY, CDR2 SVGEGT. The CDR3 consists of 13 residues. V was shortened by 2 bases and J by 5 bases, with 8 bases between the two germline ends. CDR3 bases: TGTGCCAGCAGTTACGAACCGAGAGATACGCAGTATTTT. Protein sequence: CASSYEPRDTQYF.

The chain has TRBV28 and TRBJ1-1; a possible D gene is TRBD1 (6 bases). Looked up from germline, CDR1 is MDHEN and CDR2 is SYDVKM. This CDR3 comprises 18 residues. The V end was cut by 1 base, the J end by 4 bases, with 22 bases between. CDR3: CASSLLRGPRGAGTEAFF. The CDR3, as DNA: TGTGCCAGCAGTTTATTGCGGGGGCCCAGGGGAGCGGGCACTGAAGCTTTCTTT.

J is TRBJ1-1 and V is TRBV7-6, with 8 bases lining up with TRBD1. CDR3 length: 15 residues. Unmatched junction bases numbered 9, after V lost 1 base and J lost 8 bases. Germline CDR1 reads SGHVS; CDR2 reads FNYEAQ. CDR3: CASSLESGQGLEAFF. CDR3 in DNA: TGTGCCAGCAGCTTAGAGAGTGGACAGGGTTTAGAAGCTTTCTTT. Looking up the rest from reference TRBV7-6 and TRBJ1-1 gives the full variable domain: GAGVSQSPRYKVTKRGQDVALRCDPISGHVSLYWYRQALGQGPEFLTYFNYEAQQDKSGLPNDRFSAERPEGSISTLTIQRTEQRDSAMYRCASSLESGQGLEAFFGQGTRLTVV.

This chain links TRBV21-1 with TRBJ2-1; TRBD1, as called in the table, went unchecked against the DNA. TRBV21-1 is noted as a pseudogene. The CDR3 is 17 residues long. The CDR3 loop reads CASGDRPGPSSYNEQFF. The CDR3 nucleotides are TGTGCCAGCGGGGACAGGCCCGGGCCCAGCTCCTACAATGAGCAGTTCTTC.

The CDR3 is CASSRPGTDYGYTF. DNA of the CDR3: TGTGCCAGCAGTCGCCCTGGGACAGACTATGGCTACACCTTC. This chain joins TRBV28 and TRBJ1-2; 7 nucleotides match TRBD1. This CDR3 spans 14 amino acids. V was clipped by 5 bases and J by 3 bases; unmatched bases: 6. Germline V gives CDR1 MDHEN, CDR2 SYDVKM.

V and J are TRBV4-3 and TRBJ2-7; D tentatively reads TRBD1 or TRBD2 (5 bases each). Germline-derived CDR1 and CDR2 are LGHNA and YSLEER. This CDR3 has 14 amino acids. Trimming pared 0 bases from V and 4 bases from J, leaving 10 bases between. In nucleotides, the CDR3 is TGCGCCAGCAGCCAAGATTTGGGGGTGTACGAGCAGTACTTC. Protein: CASSQDLGVYEQYF.

The chain couples TRBV15 to TRBJ1-5, with TRBD1 matching over 9 bases. This CDR3 comprises 15 residues. The trim removed 3 bases at V and 0 bases at J, leaving 0 bases unmatched. The germline gives CDR1 LNHNV, CDR2 YYDKDF (reference sequence). CDR3 protein: CATSRDRGSNQPQHF. The CDR3, as DNA: TGTGCCACCAGCAGGGACAGGGGTAGCAATCAGCCCCAGCATTTT.

This clone was detected once. The chain recombines TRBV7-8 with TRBJ2-7; no firm D call. The CDR3 covers 12 residues. Looked up from germline, CDR1 is SGHVS and CDR2 is FQNEAQ. V was clipped by 5 bases and J by 0 bases, with 5 bases between them. The chain's CDR3 is CASSPHSYEQYF. CDR3 DNA sequence: TGTGCCAGCAGCCCCCACTCCTACGAGCAGTACTTC.

This chain connects TRBV10-2 to TRBJ1-6; 8 bases map to TRBD1. Germline-derived CDR1 and CDR2 are WSHSY and SAAADI. The V and J ends lost 6 bases and 7 bases, in that order; junction bases with no gene match: 2. This CDR3 is 13 amino acids long. The CDR3 bases are TGCGCCAGCAGGACAGGGGCCAATTCACCCCTCCACTTT. It is translated as CASRTGANSPLHF.

This clone was detected only once. The chain carries TRBV25-1 and TRBJ2-3, with D possibly called TRBD1 or TRBD2 (6 bases each). Trimming cost V 6 bases and J 8 bases, with 15 bases left between them. The CDR3 consists of 13 residues. The germline gives CDR1 MGHDK, CDR2 SYGVNS. CDR3 bases: TGTGCCAGCAGCCCGGGGGCACCCCTTACGCAGTATTTT. It specifies CASSPGAPLTQYF.

This rearrangement joins TRBV6-5 to TRBJ1-2; D remains ambiguous. Trimming left V 7 bases short and J 4 bases short, with 19 bases between. Germline values: CDR1 MNHEY, CDR2 SVGAGI. The CDR3 contains 15 residues. The CDR3 reads CASTSRERRFYGYTF. The CDR3 nucleotides are TGTGCCAGCACCAGCCGGGAGAGAAGATTCTATGGCTACACCTTC.

The J gene is TRBJ1-3, the V gene TRBV5-4, with a possible D match to TRBD1 (5 bases). Per germline, CDR1 SGHNT and CDR2 YYREEE (reference sequence). The CDR3 has 16 amino acids. Deletions cut 0 bases from V and 4 bases from J, with 14 bases between. The CDR3 spells CASSLEGDSAGNTIYF. In DNA form, the CDR3 reads TGTGCCAGCAGCTTGGAAGGGGATTCTGCCGGAAACACCATATATTTT.

This chain uses TRBV3-1 (or the pseudogene TRBV3-2) with TRBJ2-5; tentative D call: TRBD1 (5 bases). The CDR3 is 13 amino acids. V was trimmed by 6 bases and J by 1 base, leaving 9 bases between them. Germline CDR1 and CDR2: LGHDT and YNNKEL (reference sequence). This chain's CDR3 is CASRGLSQETQYF. As DNA, the CDR3 is TGTGCCAGCAGGGGGCTAAGCCAAGAGACCCAGTACTTC.

This rearrangement joins TRBV9 to TRBJ2-3; D is unclear. Germline CDR1 SGDLS, CDR2 YYNGEE. There are 15 residues in the CDR3. V lost 6 bases, J lost 5 bases, and 19 bases lay in between. CDR3 amino acids: CASKERNSHKDTQYF. The CDR3 DNA sequence: TGTGCCAGCAAAGAGAGGAATAGCCATAAAGATACGCAGTATTTT.

The V gene is TRBV7-9, the J gene TRBJ2-1, with 8 positions matching TRBD2. Germline loops: CDR1 SEHNR, CDR2 FQNEAQ (reference sequence). There are 16 residues in the CDR3. The V gene end was trimmed by 3 bases and the J gene end by 0 bases; junction bases not matched to a gene: 4. As DNA, the CDR3 is TGTGCCAGCAGCTTGTCTAGCGGGCCCTCCTACAATGAGCAGTTCTTC. This gives the protein CASSLSSGPSYNEQFF.

This sequence joins TRBV19 and TRBJ2-7; possible D gene TRBD1, 5 bases. The CDR3 loop spans 16 amino acids. V gave up 6 bases and J gave up 2 bases, with 20 bases separating them. Germline V gene data show CDR1 as LNHDA and CDR2 as SQIVND (reference sequence). In DNA, the CDR3 is TGTGCCAGTAGATTCAACTCGCAGGGAAGTCCCTACGAGCAGTACTTC. It is translated as CASRFNSQGSPYEQYF.

This clone was detected once. The V and J genes are TRBV7-8 and TRBJ1-5; D gene ambiguous. There are 16 residues in the CDR3. CDR1 is SGHVS and CDR2 is FQNEAQ in the germline V gene. The ends were cut back, 1 base at V and 4 bases at J, with 14 bases in the middle. The CDR3 nucleotides read TGTGCCAGCAGCTTAGAGGGTATGGGGAGAAATCAGCCCCAGCATTTT. It is translated as CASSLEGMGRNQPQHF.

The chain has TRBV6-5 and TRBJ2-1; 11 positions match TRBD2. The CDR3 sequence is 15 residues long. V was clipped by 0 bases and J by 10 bases; unmatched bases: 5. CDR1 is MNHEY and CDR2 is SVGAGI in the germline V gene. The CDR3 sequence: CASSYSTSGSREQFF. DNA of the CDR3: TGTGCCAGCAGTTACTCTACTAGCGGGAGCAGGGAGCAGTTCTTC.